This T cell receptor beta chain is drawn from a study of CD8 T cells in Susac syndrome. Included as multiple sclerosis controls were treatment-naive patients who had stable or active relapsing-remitting disease. Negative isolation yielded the CD8+ and CD4+ T cells, while FACS enriched the TEMRA cells. Per the germline V gene, CDR1 is SNHLY and CDR2 is FYNNEI. The CDR3 totals 12 residues. The V end was cut by 11 bases, the J end by 7 bases, with 17 bases between. After extraction with the RNeasy kit, about 0.45 to 1 ug of the RNA was reverse transcribed using random hexamers. TCRdb ran MiXCR on the immunoSEQ multiplex PCR reads and lists one entry per CDR3 protein. The table includes about 200,000 distinct CDR3 sequences, roughly 96% detected once.

The genes are TRBV2 and TRBJ1-1, with D possibly matching TRBD1 (5 bases). Material: CD4+ T cells from PBMCs. This receptor was obtained from a human donor with multiple sclerosis. This chain's CDR3 is CARRGIQDEAFF. CDR3 bases: TGTGCCCGCCGGGGGATACAAGATGAAGCTTTCTTT.